Below, one T cell receptor (beta chain) is given with its context. Original analysis: Using reference gene primer amplification, nucleated cell counts were estimated. Here immunoSEQ multiplex PCR was the method, and the copy in TCRdb shows in-frame clones only, minus some. V, J and clone size derive from that table, while D and trimming were established from the DNA sequence. The data contain around 270,000 clones, approximately 86% of them singletons. The data stem from a study of blood T cell repertoires in COVID-19. Study summary: Acute and convalescent COVID-19 samples came from the United States, Italy and Spain. Sources were T cells, B-cell-depleted T cells, or PBMCs; the material itself was cDNA or gDNA.

The TCR was taken from an older woman with COVID-19, enrolled during active disease. The sample taken for sequencing was peripheral blood.

The DNA for the CDR3 is TGTGCCAGCAGTCTAGACTTCAATCAGCCCCAGCATTTT. Translated: CASSLDFNQPQHF. The gene calls are TRBV7-3 and TRBJ1-5; D gene uncertain. The CDR3 totals 13 residues. V lost 6 bases, J lost 3 bases, and 9 bases lay in between. From germline, CDR1 is SGHTA and CDR2 FQGTGA.